A single sample is the source of the 30 T cell receptor beta chains below, sequenced in a study of T-cell memory formation after mild COVID-19. A single record per CDR3 protein comes from TCRdb applying MiXCR to the 5' RACE reads. The data show roughly 280,000 distinct CDR3 sequences, with approximately 7.6% seen just once and roughly 23% held by the top ten. The material sequenced was PBMCs or a T cell subset sorted from them (not recorded which). These receptors all come from a young man who had mild COVID-19 (a few samples of this study predate the infection). Cell type and time point are not known.

This clonotype has at least ten counts. The gene calls are TRBV6-5 and TRBJ2-2; 11 bases map to TRBD2. This CDR3 spans 14 amino acids. CDR1 MNHEY and CDR2 SVGAGI come from the germline V gene. With 10 bases clipped from V and 3 bases from J, the junction kept 4 bases outside the gene matches. Here the CDR3 reads CATRTSGYTGELFF. The CDR3, as DNA: TGTGCCACCCGGACTAGCGGGTACACCGGGGAGCTGTTTTTT.

The chain links TRBV5-1 to TRBJ2-1; D gene unclear. Germline CDR1 SGHRS, CDR2 YFSETQ. Between the trimmed V and J ends, which lost 0 bases and 12 bases, there was a span of 7 bases. The CDR3 extends over 11 amino acids. CDR3: CASSLEEGQFF. As DNA, the CDR3 is TGCGCCAGCAGCTTGGAGGAAGGGCAGTTCTTC.

This clonotype was recorded a few times. The chain is built from TRBV7-2 and TRBJ2-3; TRBD2 matches at 10 bases. In germline, CDR1 is SGHTA, CDR2 FQGNSA. Trimming removed 6 bases from V and 4 bases from J; junction bases left unmatched: 4. CDR3 size: 14 residues. The CDR3 region is CASRLSGGADTQYF. CDR3 DNA sequence: TGTGCCAGCAGGCTCAGCGGGGGGGCAGATACGCAGTATTTT.

The table lists this clonotype with many counts. This rearrangement joins TRBV11-1 to TRBJ1-1, with no clear D. This CDR3 has 12 amino acids. V gave up 5 bases and J gave up 1 base, with 5 bases separating them. Looked up from germline, CDR1 is SGHAT and CDR2 is FQDESV (reference sequence). The CDR3 sequence: CASSPRNTEAFF. The CDR3 DNA sequence: TGTGCCAGCAGCCCCCGGAACACTGAAGCTTTCTTT. Full variable domain (rest looked up from reference TRBV11-1 and TRBJ1-1): EAEVAQSPRYKITEKSQAVAFWCDPISGHATLYWYRQILGQGPELLVQFQDESVVDDSQLPKDRFSAERLKGVDSTLKIQPAELGDSAMYLCASSPRNTEAFFGQGTRLTVV.

Only a few counts were recorded for this clonotype. The chain uses TRBV7-9 and TRBJ2-5; the D is unclear. The CDR3 spans 15 residues. Germline V CDR1 and CDR2: SEHNR, FQNEAQ (reference sequence). V was clipped by 3 bases and J by 4 bases, with 15 bases between them. The chain's CDR3 is CASSFPAADRETQYF. CDR3 sequence (DNA): TGTGCCAGCAGCTTCCCGGCGGCGGATCGAGAGACCCAGTACTTC. Supplemented by reference TRBV7-9 and TRBJ2-5, the full variable domain reads DTGVSQNPRHKITKRGQNVTFRCDPISEHNRLYWYRQTLGQGPEFLTYFQNEAQLEKSRLLSDRFSAERPKGSFSTLEIQRTEQGDSAMYLCASSFPAADRETQYFGPGTRLLVL.

This clonotype was found a few times. The chain is built from TRBV6-5 and TRBJ1-2; 11 positions match TRBD1. J was trimmed by 4 bases and V by 3 bases; bases with no gene match: 10. The CDR3 is 17 residues long. The germline V gene encodes CDR1 MNHEY and CDR2 SVGAGI. As DNA, the CDR3 is TGTGCCAGCAGTTATTCTCATCCGGGACAGGGGGGCTATGGCTACACCTTC. The encoded protein is CASSYSHPGQGGYGYTF.

The chain has TRBV29-1 and TRBJ2-3; TRBD1 is a possible D gene (6 bases). From germline, CDR1 is SQVTM and CDR2 ANQGSEA. The CDR3 consists of 12 residues. The germline V and J ends were trimmed by 4 bases and 5 bases, with 10 bases remaining between them. The CDR3 DNA reads TGCAGCGTTGCAGGGGCCCGAGATACGCAGTATTTT. Protein sequence: CSVAGARDTQYF.

The rearrangement uses TRBV19 and TRBJ1-5; D not certain. This CDR3 spans 14 amino acids. Trimming left V 4 bases short and J 2 bases short, with 9 bases between. Per germline, CDR1 LNHDA and CDR2 SQIVND (reference sequence). The CDR3 region is CASSSRNRNQPQHF. DNA of the CDR3: TGTGCCAGTAGTAGCAGGAACCGCAATCAGCCCCAGCATTTT.

The CDR3 here is CASSPGGTSSYEQYV. The CDR3 region has the DNA TGTGCCAGCAGTCCCGGAGGGACGAGCTCCTACGAGCAGTACGTC. The rearrangement joins TRBV12-3 or TRBV12-4 to TRBJ2-7; D is possibly TRBD2 (6 bases). The CDR3 extends over 15 amino acids. V was pared by 5 bases and J by 0 bases, with 14 bases between.

This clonotype was detected only a few times. The gene calls are TRBV5-4 and TRBJ2-5; a possible D gene is TRBD2 (5 bases). The V end was cut by 1 base, the J end by 4 bases, with 14 bases between. The V gene's germline CDR1 is SGHNT and CDR2 YYREEE (reference sequence). The CDR3 consists of 15 residues. The CDR3 bases are TGTGCCAGCAGCTTGCCGGGGTCGGGTGGAGAGACCCAGTACTTC. Amino acid sequence: CASSLPGSGGETQYF. The variable domain in full, with the rest retrieved from reference TRBV5-4 and TRBJ2-5, is ETGVTQSPTHLIKTRGQQVTLRCSSQSGHNTVSWYQQALGQGPQFIFQYYREEENGRGNFPPRFSGLQFPNYSSELNVNALELDDSALYLCASSLPGSGGETQYFGPGTRLLVL.

This clonotype was recorded at least ten times. The CDR3 protein is CASSLDSPNTEAFF. The CDR3 bases are TGCGCCAGCAGCCTGGACAGTCCGAACACTGAAGCTTTCTTT. The chain couples TRBV5-1 to TRBJ1-1; possibly TRBD1 for D (6 bases). Trimming stripped 4 bases from V and 1 base from J, with 11 bases between. The CDR3 has 14 residues. CDR1 and CDR2 (germline): SGHRS, YFSETQ. Full variable domain (remainder filled in from reference TRBV5-1 and TRBJ1-1): KAGVTQTPRYLIKTRGQQVTLSCSPISGHRSVSWYQQTPGQGLQFLFEYFSETQRNKGNFPGRFSGRQFSNSRSEMNVSTLELGDSALYLCASSLDSPNTEAFFGQGTRLTVV.

The rearrangement joins TRBV5-4 to TRBJ2-7; D possibly corresponds to TRBD1 (5 bases). Trimming shortened V by 0 bases and J by 1 base, and 8 bases separated the two germline ends. Germline V gene lookup returns CDR1 SGHNT and CDR2 YYREEE (reference sequence). CDR3 length equals 14 residues. The CDR3 reads CASSLAGYSYEQYF. The CDR3 DNA reads TGTGCCAGCAGCTTGGCAGGGTATTCCTACGAGCAGTACTTC. Together with reference TRBV5-4 and TRBJ2-7, the CDR3 gives the full variable domain: ETGVTQSPTHLIKTRGQQVTLRCSSQSGHNTVSWYQQALGQGPQFIFQYYREEENGRGNFPPRFSGLQFPNYSSELNVNALELDDSALYLCASSLAGYSYEQYFGPGTRLTVT.

This CDR3 reads CASSQDRVAADTQYF. CDR3 nucleotide sequence: TGTGCCAGCAGCCAAGACAGAGTAGCGGCAGATACGCAGTATTTT. The chain links TRBV3-1 to TRBJ2-3, with D tentatively TRBD2 (6 bases). In germline, CDR1 is LGHDT, CDR2 YNNKEL (reference sequence). CDR3 length: 15 amino acids. V was trimmed by 0 bases and J by 4 bases, leaving 11 bases between them.

In its sample, this clonotype was seen a few times. The V gene is TRBV4-1, the J gene TRBJ1-5; D may be TRBD1 (6 bases). Germline assignment: CDR1 MGHRA and CDR2 YSYEKL. V was trimmed by 0 bases and J by 10 bases, leaving 19 bases between them. The CDR3 length is 16 residues. The CDR3 spells CASSQESRGLGKPQHF. The CDR3 DNA reads TGCGCCAGCAGCCAAGAGTCCAGGGGATTGGGGAAACCCCAGCATTTT.

The J gene is TRBJ1-5, the V gene TRBV25-1; D uncertain. The germline V gene has CDR1 MGHDK and CDR2 SYGVNS. This CDR3 has 14 residues. Trimming removed 3 bases from V and 2 bases from J, with 8 bases in between. The CDR3 protein is CASSDPYGNQPQHF. CDR3 DNA: TGTGCCAGCAGTGACCCGTACGGCAATCAGCCCCAGCATTTT.

V gene TRBV5-1 combines with J gene TRBJ1-4, with 10 bases fitting TRBD1. This CDR3 spans 15 amino acids. Germline lookup yields CDR1 SGHRS and CDR2 YFSETQ. V lost 2 bases and J lost 6; bases outside the gene matches: 4. The CDR3 DNA reads TGCGCCAGCAGCTTTTTCGGGACAGGGGATGAAAAACTGTTTTTT. This encodes CASSFFGTGDEKLFF.

This clonotype was seen more than once but under ten times. This sequence joins TRBV15 and TRBJ2-5; 8 nucleotides align to TRBD2. The V gene end was trimmed by 5 bases and the J gene end by 3 bases; junction bases not matched to a gene: 2. CDR1 is LNHNV and CDR2 is YYDKDF in the germline V gene (reference sequence). This CDR3 region has 13 residues. This CDR3 is CATSLLAEETQYF. As DNA, the CDR3 is TGTGCCACCAGCCTACTAGCGGAAGAGACCCAGTACTTC.

This clonotype appeared a few times. The rearrangement links TRBV18 to TRBJ1-5; possible D gene TRBD1, 6 bases. V lost 6 bases and J lost 5, with 14 bases in between. Per the germline V gene, CDR1 is KGHSH and CDR2 is LQKENI. The CDR3 consists of 14 residues. CDR3 loop: CASSLTGFDQPQHF. In nucleotides, the CDR3 is TGTGCCAGCTCCCTCACAGGGTTCGATCAGCCCCAGCATTTT.

This clonotype has just a few counts. The chain combines TRBV12-3 or TRBV12-4 with TRBJ2-7; D gene unclear. Trimming cost V 2 bases and J 0 bases, with 11 bases left between them. The CDR3 has 15 amino acids. CDR3 DNA: TGTGCCAGCAGTTTACGGCTAACGAGCTCCTACGAGCAGTACTTC. Amino acids: CASSLRLTSSYEQYF.

The chain uses TRBV21-1 and TRBJ1-4; no check of the table's D call, TRBD1, against the DNA was made. TRBV21-1 represents a pseudogene. The length of the CDR3 is 14 residues. CDR3 in DNA: TGTGCCAGCACCCTCGGGGAGAGGAATGAAAAACTGTTTTTT. Translation: CASTLGERNEKLFF.

The chain has TRBV12-3 or TRBV12-4 and TRBJ1-2; 12 nucleotides agree with TRBD1. Trimming removed 6 bases from V and 8 bases from J; junction bases left unmatched: 7. This CDR3 comprises 14 residues. The CDR3 nucleotides are TGTGCCAGCAGACGGGGACAGGGGGCGTGGGGCTACACCTTC. It translates to CASRRGQGAWGYTF.

This clonotype was seen a handful of times. The chain has TRBV7-8 and TRBJ1-4, with D maybe TRBD1 (6 bases). The CDR3 spans 13 residues. Trimming took off 5 bases at V and 10 bases at J, with 14 bases between the two ends. Germline CDR1 SGHVS, CDR2 FQNEAQ. The CDR3 DNA reads TGTGCCAGCAGCCCTAGGGGGGGTGGAAAACTGTTTTTT. Translating it yields CASSPRGGGKLFF.

This clonotype was counted between two and nine times. The rearrangement joins TRBV6-2 or TRBV6-3 to TRBJ1-5, with D possibly being TRBD1 (5 bases). The germline V and J ends were trimmed by 7 bases and 2 bases, with 15 bases remaining between them. CDR1 MNHEY and CDR2 SVGEGT come from the germline V gene. The CDR3 runs 15 residues. CDR3 in DNA: TGTGCCAGCACCCCAGGTGGGGGGGGCAATCAGCCCCAGCATTTT. Its protein is CASTPGGGGNQPQHF.

The CDR3 DNA is TGCGCCAGCAGCTTAGGCGGGGTACACAATGAGCAGTTCTTC. Amino acids: CASSLGGVHNEQFF. This sequence joins TRBV5-1 and TRBJ2-1, with a possible D match to TRBD2 (6 bases). This CDR3 region has 14 residues. Germline values: CDR1 SGHRS, CDR2 YFSETQ. The V end lost 2 bases, the J end lost 5 bases, and 11 bases lay between the germline ends.

In its sample, this clonotype was seen many times. The chain links TRBV12-3 or TRBV12-4 to TRBJ2-1; weak D call: TRBD2 (5 bases). The CDR3 sequence is 16 residues long. V lost 4 bases, J lost 7 bases, and 20 bases lay in between. The CDR3 sequence is CASSSLVRSGINEQFF. The CDR3 nucleotides are TGTGCCAGCAGTTCGCTTGTGAGGTCCGGGATAAATGAGCAGTTCTTC.

This clonotype was counted only a few times. The V call is TRBV10-3, the J call TRBJ1-2, with a possible D match to TRBD1 (6 bases). CDR3 size: 16 residues. V lost 0 bases and J lost 8, with 19 bases in between. Germline V lookup: CDR1 ENHRY, CDR2 SYGVKD. This CDR3 reads CAISESTRGLLDGYTF. Here the CDR3 DNA reads TGTGCCATCAGTGAGTCGACCCGGGGGCTTCTGGACGGCTACACCTTC.

J is TRBJ2-3 and V is TRBV24-1; 8 nucleotides match TRBD1. Germline trimming cut 4 bases from V and 3 bases from J; bases unmatched to any gene: 11. Germline CDR1 KGHDR, CDR2 SFDVKD. The CDR3 loop spans 17 amino acids. The CDR3 DNA follows: TGTGCCACCAGTGACACCGGACAGGGAGGTCGTACAGATACGCAGTATTTT. It translates to CATSDTGQGGRTDTQYF.

This clonotype was detected ten times or more. This sequence joins TRBV20-1 and TRBJ2-7; 9 nucleotides align to TRBD2. Trimming took 3 bases from V and 4 from J; bases not matched to a gene: 7. Per the germline V gene, CDR1 is DFQATT and CDR2 is SNEGSKA (reference sequence). The CDR3 length is 14 residues. CDR3 sequence (DNA): TGCAGTGCTAGGGCCGAGCGGGGGGTGTACGAGCAGTACTTC. This codes for CSARAERGVYEQYF.

The chain recombines TRBV4-3 with TRBJ2-3; 10 bases match TRBD2. With V trimmed by 1 base and J by 5 bases, 6 bases remained unmatched. The CDR3 loop spans 16 amino acids. Per germline, CDR1 LGHNA and CDR2 YSLEER. CDR3 DNA: TGCGCCAGCAGCCAAGTTGCGCTAGCGGGGGAAGATACGCAGTATTTT. The encoded protein is CASSQVALAGEDTQYF.

There are many counts of this clonotype. The chain uses TRBV4-2 and TRBJ2-5; 7 bases agree with TRBD1. The germline V gene has CDR1 LGHNA and CDR2 YNFKEQ. Losses at the gene ends were 2 bases for V and 3 bases for J; bases not matched to a gene: 6. This CDR3 region has 15 residues. CDR3 sequence: CASSQYGTVEETQYF. The CDR3 region has the DNA TGTGCCAGCAGCCAATACGGGACAGTAGAAGAGACCCAGTACTTC.